The present entry profiles one T cell receptor (beta chain) with its context. Its cognate antigen is unknown. Each donor's blood draw was roughly 9.5 milliliters of peripheral blood. The sample belongs to a study of blood T cells in healthy people across ages. Study observations and caveats: PBMCs were not sorted, which prevented a conclusive comparison of naive versus antigen-experienced cells.

V was clipped by 5 bases and J by 1 base, with 11 bases between them. The CDR3 length is 14 residues. Primed by a sample-barcoded 5' primer and a J-beta primer mix, a second PCR proceeded for about 7 to 11 cycles. Each cDNA molecule received a tag from a template-switch adaptor that had 12 random nucleotides. Via MiXCR, TCRdb re-called the 5' RACE reads, giving one row per CDR3 protein. The data contain over 1,200,000 distinct CDR3 sequences, approximately 59% of them singletons. The sample comprised blood. This TCR came from a man aged 18 to 29 in good health. The chain is built from TRBV12-3 or TRBV12-4 and TRBJ1-1; D call uncertain. This CDR3 is CASSTHPRNTEAFF. The CDR3 DNA is TGTGCCAGCAGTACCCATCCAAGGAACACTGAAGCTTTCTTT.